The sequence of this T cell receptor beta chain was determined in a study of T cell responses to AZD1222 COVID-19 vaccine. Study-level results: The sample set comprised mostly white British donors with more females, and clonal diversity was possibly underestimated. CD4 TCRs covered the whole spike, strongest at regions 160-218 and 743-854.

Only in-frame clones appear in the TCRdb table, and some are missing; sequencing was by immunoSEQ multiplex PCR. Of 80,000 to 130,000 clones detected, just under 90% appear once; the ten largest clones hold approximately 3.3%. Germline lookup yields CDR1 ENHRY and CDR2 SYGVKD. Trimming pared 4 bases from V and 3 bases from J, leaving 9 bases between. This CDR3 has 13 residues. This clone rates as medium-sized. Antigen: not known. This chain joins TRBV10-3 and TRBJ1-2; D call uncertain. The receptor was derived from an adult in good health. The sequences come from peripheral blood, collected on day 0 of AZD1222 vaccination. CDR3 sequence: CAISVGLDYGYTF. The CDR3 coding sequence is TGTGCCATCAGTGTAGGACTGGACTATGGCTACACCTTC.